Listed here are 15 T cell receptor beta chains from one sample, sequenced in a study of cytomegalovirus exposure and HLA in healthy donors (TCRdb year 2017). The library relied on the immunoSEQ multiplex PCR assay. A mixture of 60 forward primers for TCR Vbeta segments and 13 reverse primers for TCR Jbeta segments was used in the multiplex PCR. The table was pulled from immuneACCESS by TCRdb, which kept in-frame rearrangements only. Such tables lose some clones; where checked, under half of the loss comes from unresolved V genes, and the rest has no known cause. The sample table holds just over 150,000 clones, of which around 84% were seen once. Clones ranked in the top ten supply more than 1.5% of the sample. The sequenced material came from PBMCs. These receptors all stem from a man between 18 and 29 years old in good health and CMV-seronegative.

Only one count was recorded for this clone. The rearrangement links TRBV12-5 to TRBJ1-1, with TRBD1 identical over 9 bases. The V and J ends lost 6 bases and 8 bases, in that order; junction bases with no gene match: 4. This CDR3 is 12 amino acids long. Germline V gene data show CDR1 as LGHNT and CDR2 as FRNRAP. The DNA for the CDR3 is TGTGCTAGTGGCCGAACAGGGGGCGAAGCTTTCTTT. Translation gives CASGRTGGEAFF. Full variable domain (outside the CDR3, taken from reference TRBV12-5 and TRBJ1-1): DARVTQTPRHKVTEMGQEVTMRCQPILGHNTVFWYRQTMMQGLELLAYFRNRAPLDDSGMPKDRFSAEMPDATLATLKIQPSEPRDSAVYFCASGRTGGEAFFGQGTRLTVV.

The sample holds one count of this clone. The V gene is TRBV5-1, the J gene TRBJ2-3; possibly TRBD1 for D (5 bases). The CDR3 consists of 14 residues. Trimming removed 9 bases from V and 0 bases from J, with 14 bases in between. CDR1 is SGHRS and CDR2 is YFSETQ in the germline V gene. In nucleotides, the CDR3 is TGCGCCACCACGGACACCTATAGCACAGATACGCAGTATTTT. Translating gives CATTDTYSTDTQYF.

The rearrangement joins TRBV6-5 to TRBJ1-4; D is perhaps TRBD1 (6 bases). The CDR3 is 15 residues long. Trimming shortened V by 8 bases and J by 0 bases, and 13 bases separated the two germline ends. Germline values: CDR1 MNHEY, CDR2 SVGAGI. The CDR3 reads CASAAAGATNEKLFF. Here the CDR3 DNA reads TGTGCCAGCGCCGCCGCAGGGGCAACTAATGAAAAACTGTTTTTT.

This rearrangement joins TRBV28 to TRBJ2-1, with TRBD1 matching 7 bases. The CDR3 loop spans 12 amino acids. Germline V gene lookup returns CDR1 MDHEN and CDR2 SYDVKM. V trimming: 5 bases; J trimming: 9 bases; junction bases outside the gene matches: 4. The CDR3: CASSEQGREQFF. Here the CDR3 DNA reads TGTGCCAGCAGTGAACAGGGGCGTGAGCAGTTCTTC.

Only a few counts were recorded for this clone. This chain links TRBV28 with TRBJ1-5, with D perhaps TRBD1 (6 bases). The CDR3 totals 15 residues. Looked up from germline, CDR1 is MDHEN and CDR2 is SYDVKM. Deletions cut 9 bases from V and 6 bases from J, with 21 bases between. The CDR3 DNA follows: TGTGCCAGTCGGCCTAGAGGGGGATTGGGTCAGCCCCAGCATTTT. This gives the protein CASRPRGGLGQPQHF.

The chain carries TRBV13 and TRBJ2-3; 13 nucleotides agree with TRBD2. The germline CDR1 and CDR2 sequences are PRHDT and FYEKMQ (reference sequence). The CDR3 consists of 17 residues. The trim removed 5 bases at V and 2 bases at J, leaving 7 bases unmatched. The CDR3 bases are TGTGCCAGCAGCCTTCGGACTAGCGGGAGACCCACAGATACGCAGTATTTT. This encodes CASSLRTSGRPTDTQYF. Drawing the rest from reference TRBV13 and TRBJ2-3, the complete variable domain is AAGVIQSPRHLIKEKRETATLKCYPIPRHDTVYWYQQGPGQDPQFLISFYEKMQSDKGSIPDRFSAQQFSDYHSELNMSSLELGDSALYFCASSLRTSGRPTDTQYFGPGTRLTVL.

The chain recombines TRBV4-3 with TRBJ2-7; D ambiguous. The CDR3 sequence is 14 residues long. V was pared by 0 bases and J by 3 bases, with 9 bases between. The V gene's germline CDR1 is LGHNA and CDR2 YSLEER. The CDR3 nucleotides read TGCGCCAGCAGCCAAGAGTTGGTGCGCTACGAGCAGTACTTC. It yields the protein CASSQELVRYEQYF.

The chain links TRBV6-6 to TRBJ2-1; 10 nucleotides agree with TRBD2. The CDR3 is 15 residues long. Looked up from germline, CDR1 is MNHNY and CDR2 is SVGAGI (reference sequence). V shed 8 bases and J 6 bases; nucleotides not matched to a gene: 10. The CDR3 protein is CASSTGGTSANEQFF. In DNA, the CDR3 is TGTGCCAGCTCCACGGGTGGGACTAGCGCCAATGAGCAGTTCTTC.

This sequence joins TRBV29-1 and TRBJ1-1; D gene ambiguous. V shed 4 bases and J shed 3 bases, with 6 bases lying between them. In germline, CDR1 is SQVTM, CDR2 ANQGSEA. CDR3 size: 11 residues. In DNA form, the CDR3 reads TGCAGCGTTGCGGGGTACACTGAAGCTTTCTTT. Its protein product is CSVAGYTEAFF. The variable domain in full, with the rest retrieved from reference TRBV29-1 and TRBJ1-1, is SAVISQKPSRDICQRGTSLTIQCQVDSQVTMMFWYRQQPGQSLTLIATANQGSEATYESGFVIDKFPISRPNLTFSTLTVSNMSPEDSSIYLCSVAGYTEAFFGQGTRLTVV.

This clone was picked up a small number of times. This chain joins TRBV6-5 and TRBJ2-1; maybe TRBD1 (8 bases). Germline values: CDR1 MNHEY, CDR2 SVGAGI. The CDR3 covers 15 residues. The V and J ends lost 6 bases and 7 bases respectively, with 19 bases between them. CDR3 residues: CASRQGAGVLNEQFF. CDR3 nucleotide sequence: TGTGCCAGCAGGCAGGGGGCGGGAGTATTGAATGAGCAGTTCTTC.

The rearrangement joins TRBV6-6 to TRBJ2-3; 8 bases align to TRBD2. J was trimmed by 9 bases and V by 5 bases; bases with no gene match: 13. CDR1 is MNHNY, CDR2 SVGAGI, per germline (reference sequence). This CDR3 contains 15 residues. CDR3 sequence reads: CASSDYKRETNTQYF. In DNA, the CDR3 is TGTGCCAGCAGTGATTACAAGCGGGAGACAAACACGCAGTATTTT.

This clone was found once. Here the CDR3 reads CASTYAISGANVLTF. The CDR3 DNA reads TGTGCCAGCACCTACGCGATATCTGGGGCCAACGTCCTGACTTTC. This rearrangement joins TRBV5-6 to TRBJ2-6; unclear D gene. Germline CDR1 is SGHDT and CDR2 is YYEEEE. The CDR3 totals 15 residues. V was cut by 6 bases and J by 1 base, with 11 bases left in between. Full variable domain (rest looked up from reference TRBV5-6 and TRBJ2-6): DAGVTQSPTHLIKTRGQQVTLRCSPKSGHDTVSWYQQALGQGPQFIFQYYEEEERQRGNFPDRFSGHQFPNYSSELNVNALLLGDSALYLCASTYAISGANVLTFGAGSRLTVL.

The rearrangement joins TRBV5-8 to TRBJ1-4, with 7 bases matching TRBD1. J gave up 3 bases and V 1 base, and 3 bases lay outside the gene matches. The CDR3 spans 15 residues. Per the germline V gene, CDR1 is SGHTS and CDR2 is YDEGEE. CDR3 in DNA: TGTGCCAGCAGCTTGCTCGGGACAGCTAATGAAAAACTGTTTTTT. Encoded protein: CASSLLGTANEKLFF.

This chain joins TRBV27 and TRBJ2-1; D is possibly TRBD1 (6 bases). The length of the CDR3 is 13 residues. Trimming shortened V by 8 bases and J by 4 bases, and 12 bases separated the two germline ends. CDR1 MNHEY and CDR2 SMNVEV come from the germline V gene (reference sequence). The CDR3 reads CASGLQGYNEQFF. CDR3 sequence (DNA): TGTGCCAGCGGGCTACAGGGTTACAATGAGCAGTTCTTC.

In DNA form, the CDR3 reads TGTGCCATCAGTGAGGAGGCGGGGGGCAGCTCCTACGAGCAGTACTTC. This codes for CAISEEAGGSSYEQYF. This chain uses TRBV10-3 with TRBJ2-7, with 8 nucleotides matching TRBD2. The CDR3 consists of 16 residues. CDR1 ENHRY and CDR2 SYGVKD come from the germline V gene. J gave up 0 bases and V 2 bases, and 6 bases lay outside the gene matches.